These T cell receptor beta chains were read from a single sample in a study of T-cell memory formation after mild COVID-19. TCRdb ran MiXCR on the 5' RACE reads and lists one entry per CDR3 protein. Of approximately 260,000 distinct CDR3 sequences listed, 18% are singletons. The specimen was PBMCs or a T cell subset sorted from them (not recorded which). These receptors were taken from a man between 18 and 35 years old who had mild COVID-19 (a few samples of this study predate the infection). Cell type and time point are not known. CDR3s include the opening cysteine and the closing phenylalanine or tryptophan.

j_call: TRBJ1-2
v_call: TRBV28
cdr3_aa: CATFEGGHYGYTF

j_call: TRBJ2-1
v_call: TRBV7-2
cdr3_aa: CASSSVAGGGNEQFF

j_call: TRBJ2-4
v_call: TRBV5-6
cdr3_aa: CASSSQELAKNIQYF

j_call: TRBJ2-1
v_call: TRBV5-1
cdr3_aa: CASSSQAAGSYNEQFF

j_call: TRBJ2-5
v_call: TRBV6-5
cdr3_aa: CASSAAGGNQETQYF

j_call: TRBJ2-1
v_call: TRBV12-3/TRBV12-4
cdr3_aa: CASSYGGPWQFF

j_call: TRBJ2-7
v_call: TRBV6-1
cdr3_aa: CASSGRTRFSYEQYF

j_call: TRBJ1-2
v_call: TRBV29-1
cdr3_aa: CSVELDYGYTF

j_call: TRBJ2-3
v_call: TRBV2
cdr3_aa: CASSDHPDTQYF

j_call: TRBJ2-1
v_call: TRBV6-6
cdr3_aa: CASSAQAGGPNEQFF

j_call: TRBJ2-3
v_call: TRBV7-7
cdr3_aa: CASSPHPTSPTQYF

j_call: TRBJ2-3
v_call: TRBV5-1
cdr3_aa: CASSPESGDTQYF

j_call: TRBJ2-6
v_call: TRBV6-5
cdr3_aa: CASSYGQGSGANVLTF

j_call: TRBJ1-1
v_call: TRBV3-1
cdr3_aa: CASSQVVATEAFF

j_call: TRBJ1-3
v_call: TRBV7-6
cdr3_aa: CASSLAYRDRASGNTIYF

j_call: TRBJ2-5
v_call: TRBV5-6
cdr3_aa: CASSFGTGETQYF

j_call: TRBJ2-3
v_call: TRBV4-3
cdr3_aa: CASSQDSKAAYTDTQYF

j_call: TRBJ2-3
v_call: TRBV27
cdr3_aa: CASSLSVVTDTQYF

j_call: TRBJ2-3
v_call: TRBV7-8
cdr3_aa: CASSSTADTQYF

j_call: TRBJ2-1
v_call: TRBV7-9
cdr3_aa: CASSFIQGRGSYNEQFF

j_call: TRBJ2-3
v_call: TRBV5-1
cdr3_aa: CASSLAPGATDTQYF

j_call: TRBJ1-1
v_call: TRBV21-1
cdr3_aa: CASSNCGGTEAFF

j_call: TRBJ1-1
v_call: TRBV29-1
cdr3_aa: CSVEPFVNTEAFF

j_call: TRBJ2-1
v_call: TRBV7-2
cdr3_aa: CASSLLSPYNEQFF

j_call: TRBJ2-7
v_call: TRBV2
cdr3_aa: CAILRGTSSYEQYF

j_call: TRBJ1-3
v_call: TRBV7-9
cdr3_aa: CASSMGSGNTIYF

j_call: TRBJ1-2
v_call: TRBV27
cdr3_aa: CASYPFRGLGANYGYTF

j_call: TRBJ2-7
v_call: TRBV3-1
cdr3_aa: CASSQGYSSYEQYF

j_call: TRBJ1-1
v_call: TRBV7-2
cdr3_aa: CASSPGSWNTEAFF

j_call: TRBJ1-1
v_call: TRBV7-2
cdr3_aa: CASSSGFTEAFF

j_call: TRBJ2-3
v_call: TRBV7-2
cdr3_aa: CASRGQVGTDTQYF

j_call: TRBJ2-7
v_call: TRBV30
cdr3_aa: CAWILSTGTVVRGAYEQYF

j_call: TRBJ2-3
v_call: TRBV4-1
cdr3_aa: CASSQDFSPDTQYF

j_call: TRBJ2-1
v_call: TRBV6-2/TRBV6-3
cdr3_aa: CASSYVLAGMNEQFF

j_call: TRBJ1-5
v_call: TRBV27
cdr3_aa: CASSPDRVNQPQHF